The rows below give T cell receptor beta chains drawn from one sample of a study of blood T cell repertoires in COVID-19. TCRdb's copy holds only in-frame clones and misses some; the assay was immunoSEQ multiplex PCR. The data contain fewer than 300,000 clones, 70% to 90% of them singletons. The material sequenced was peripheral blood. The receptors shown here come from a middle-aged man with active or convalescent COVID-19. Both conserved end residues are part of each CDR3. D genes are given only for firm matches. Expanded clones are given a class, and other clones once, few, many or no size at all.

.,TRBJ2-5,TRBD1,TRBV7-3,TGTGCCAGCAGCACTGGCGCAGGGGGAGTAGAGACCCAGTACTTC,CASSTGAGGVETQYF
.,TRBJ1-6,.,TRBV27,TGTGCCAGTGGGGAGGCTCGATCACCCCTCCACTTT,CASGEARSPLHF
.,TRBJ1-2,.,TRBV5-1,TGCGCCAGCAGCTTGGTTGGAGGGGAGGATAACTATGGCTACACCTTC,CASSLVGGEDNYGYTF
.,TRBJ2-7,.,TRBV5-1,TGCGCCAGCAGCCAGGACAGTTACGAGCAGTACTTC,CASSQDSYEQYF
.,TRBJ1-1,.,TRBV9,TGTGCCAGCAGCCCCTTGTCGCAGGACACTGAAGCTTTCTTT,CASSPLSQDTEAFF
few,TRBJ2-2,TRBD2,TRBV6-6,TGTGCCAGCAGTCAAACGGACCGGGGGGTGATGGGCGGGGAGCTGTTTTTT,CASSQTDRGVMGGELFF
.,TRBJ1-2,.,TRBV6-5,TGTGCCACAGAAAACGGCGAACTGGGCGGCTACACCTTC,CATENGELGGYTF
.,TRBJ2-3,TRBD1,TRBV6-5,TGTGCCAGCAGTCTGGACAGGGGCACAGATACGCAGTATTTT,CASSLDRGTDTQYF
.,TRBJ2-1,TRBD2,TRBV6-5,TGTGCCAGCAGGCCCGGGACTAGTTGGTACAATGAGCAGTTCTTC,CASRPGTSWYNEQFF
once,TRBJ2-3,.,TRBV5-1,TGCGCCAGCAGCCCCGATACTAGGTGGACAGATACGCAGTATTTT,CASSPDTRWTDTQYF
.,TRBJ2-1,TRBD2,TRBV19,TGTGCCAGTGGAGCGCAAAGGGAGGCTAGCGGGAGATATGAGCAGTTCTTC,CASGAQREASGRYEQFF